This passage covers 20 T cell receptor beta chains from one sample sequenced in a study of neoadjuvant nivolumab and ipilimumab in lung cancer. The assay was immunoSEQ multiplex PCR, and TCRdb's table has in-frame clones only and misses some. The table includes about 38,000 clones, about 88% detected once. The sample consisted of peripheral blood, taken before neoadjuvant nivolumab, alone or with ipilimumab. The receptors derive from an adult with non-small cell lung cancer.

The chain links TRBV18 to TRBJ2-3, with TRBD1 matching 7 bases. V gave up 3 bases and J gave up 6 bases; unmatched junction bases: 6. This CDR3 has 14 amino acids. CDR1 is KGHSH and CDR2 is LQKENI in the germline V gene. In DNA form, the CDR3 reads TGTGCCAGCTCACCCCCATCGGGACAGGATACGCAGTATTTT. Translated, it gives CASSPPSGQDTQYF.

The chain links TRBV18 to TRBJ1-1, with D unclear. Germline CDR1 is KGHSH and CDR2 is LQKENI. Trimming removed 2 bases from V and 1 base from J, with 11 bases in between. The CDR3 consists of 15 residues. The CDR3 region has the DNA TGTGCCAGCTCACCATCTGGCATTCAGAACACTGAAGCTTTCTTT. Protein: CASSPSGIQNTEAFF.

The V and J genes are TRBV6-5 and TRBJ2-7; D is possibly TRBD1 (5 bases). Per germline, CDR1 MNHEY and CDR2 SVGAGI. The V end was cut by 6 bases, the J end by 6 bases, with 12 bases between. This CDR3 has 12 amino acids. The CDR3 DNA reads as TGTGCCAGCAGCCCCCAGGGTGGCGAGCAGTACTTC. This sequence encodes CASSPQGGEQYF.

The rearrangement joins TRBV27 to TRBJ1-2, with D tentatively TRBD1 (6 bases). Trimming left V 4 bases short and J 5 bases short, with 14 bases between. Germline CDR1 MNHEY, CDR2 SMNVEV (reference sequence). The CDR3 spans 14 residues. The CDR3 DNA sequence: TGTGCCAGCAGTTCTTGGACAGAACCTTATGGCTACACCTTC. Protein sequence: CASSSWTEPYGYTF.

The chain uses TRBV5-1 and TRBJ1-4; 9 nucleotides agree with TRBD1. The CDR3 has 14 residues. Trimming cost V 7 bases and J 7 bases; bases outside gene matches: 8. Germline CDR1 is SGHRS and CDR2 is YFSETQ. This chain's CDR3 is CASGPGQGGEKLFF. CDR3 DNA: TGCGCCAGCGGGCCGGGACAGGGCGGTGAAAAACTGTTTTTT.

V and J are TRBV4-1 and TRBJ2-5; 8 bases match TRBD1. Germline V gene sequence: CDR1 MGHRA, CDR2 YSYEKL. The CDR3 length is 14 residues. J gave up 4 bases and V 6 bases, and 7 bases lay outside the gene matches. This CDR3 is CASRDPGGAETQYF. CDR3 DNA: TGCGCCAGCAGAGACCCAGGGGGCGCAGAGACCCAGTACTTC.

The chain links TRBV18 to TRBJ1-1, with D perhaps matching TRBD1 (6 bases). The CDR3 runs 14 residues. CDR1 and CDR2 from the germline V gene are KGHSH and LQKENI. Trimming took 6 bases from V and 4 from J, leaving 15 bases between them. The chain's CDR3 is CASSPRQESTEAFF. As DNA, the CDR3 is TGTGCCAGCTCTCCCAGACAGGAGAGCACTGAAGCTTTCTTT.

The chain's CDR3 is CASSLGVKGAADTQYF. The CDR3 DNA reads TGTGCCAGCAGCTTGGGGGTTAAGGGGGCGGCAGATACGCAGTATTTT. This chain connects TRBV7-9 to TRBJ2-3; 7 bases are shared with TRBD1. This CDR3 comprises 16 residues. Looked up from germline, CDR1 is SEHNR and CDR2 is FQNEAQ (reference sequence). After removal of 3 bases from V and 4 bases from J, the junction contained 10 bases not matched to a gene.

The J gene is TRBJ2-7, the V gene TRBV9; 7 bases are shared with TRBD2. Germline loops: CDR1 SGDLS, CDR2 YYNGEE. The CDR3 runs to 15 residues. The V and J ends lost 0 bases and 7 bases, in that order; junction bases with no gene match: 10. CDR3 loop: CASSVGRDYPKEQYF. CDR3 coding DNA: TGTGCCAGCAGCGTAGGTCGGGACTACCCAAAGGAGCAGTACTTC. Full variable domain (missing parts from reference TRBV9 and TRBJ2-7): DSGVTQTPKHLITATGQRVTLRCSPRSGDLSVYWYQQSLDQGLQFLIQYYNGEERAKGNILERFSAQQFPDLHSELNLSSLELGDSALYFCASSVGRDYPKEQYFGPGTRLTVT.

The chain joins TRBV18 to TRBJ2-7; 12 nucleotides match TRBD1. The CDR3 totals 15 residues. Germline loops: CDR1 KGHSH, CDR2 LQKENI. V shed 0 bases and J 7 bases; nucleotides not matched to a gene: 4. The CDR3 here is CASSPPGQGAGEQYF. In DNA, the CDR3 is TGTGCCAGCTCACCACCGGGACAGGGGGCGGGTGAGCAGTACTTC.

The chain employs TRBV4-1 and TRBJ2-1; tentatively, D is TRBD2 (6 bases). Germline V gene sequence: CDR1 MGHRA, CDR2 YSYEKL. V shed 0 bases and J shed 8 bases, with 20 bases lying between them. The CDR3 has 17 amino acids. The CDR3: CASSQDLGGSPRDEQFF. For the CDR3, the DNA is TGCGCCAGCAGCCAAGATCTTGGGGGGAGTCCCCGCGATGAGCAGTTCTTC.

The chain combines TRBV11-2 with TRBJ1-1; the D gene is possibly TRBD1 (6 bases). Germline V gene lookup returns CDR1 SGHAT and CDR2 FQNNGV. The CDR3 loop spans 14 amino acids. V lost 0 bases and J 3 bases, leaving 8 bases between the germline ends. As DNA, the CDR3 is TGTGCCAGCAGCTTAGAACAGGGCCACACTGAAGCTTTCTTT. It codes for CASSLEQGHTEAFF.

A single count supports this clone. One junction end disagrees with the germline gene, perhaps due to a read error. V usage is TRBV11-2 and J usage is TRBJ2-1; D not certain. The CDR3 has 16 amino acids. CDR1 is SGHAT, CDR2 FQNNGV, per germline. CDR3 loop: CASSFLSGGSHNEQFF. CDR3 nucleotides: TGTGCCAGCAGCTTTTTATCGGGTGGCTCCCACAATGAGCAGTTCTTC.

CDR3: CASSLELASSYEQYF. The CDR3, as DNA: TGTGCCAGCAGCTTGGAACTAGCGAGCTCCTACGAGCAGTACTTC. V usage is TRBV5-4 and J usage is TRBJ2-7; 7 bases fit TRBD2. Germline lookup yields CDR1 SGHNT and CDR2 YYREEE (reference sequence). V shed 0 bases and J 0 bases; nucleotides not matched to a gene: 3. The length of the CDR3 is 15 residues. The whole variable domain, remainder taken from reference TRBV5-4 and TRBJ2-7, is ETGVTQSPTHLIKTRGQQVTLRCSSQSGHNTVSWYQQALGQGPQFIFQYYREEENGRGNFPPRFSGLQFPNYSSELNVNALELDDSALYLCASSLELASSYEQYFGPGTRLTVT.

The V call is TRBV7-7, the J call TRBJ2-2, with 10 bases that match TRBD1. The CDR3 runs to 16 residues. Germline V gene data show CDR1 as SSHAT and CDR2 as FNYEAQ (reference sequence). With V trimmed by 5 bases and J by 6 bases, 9 bases remained unmatched. For the CDR3, the DNA is TGTGCCAGCAGCCTTCGACAGGGGGCTGATGCCGGGGAGCTGTTTTTT. It codes for CASSLRQGADAGELFF.

V is TRBV5-4 and J is TRBJ2-2; perhaps TRBD2 as D (6 bases). Germline V CDR1 and CDR2: SGHNT, YYREEE (reference sequence). Trimming cost V 4 bases and J 2 bases, with 18 bases left between them. The CDR3 runs to 17 residues. CDR3 coding DNA: TGTGCCAGCAGCGGGCTTGGGGGAGGACGTAACACCGGGGAGCTGTTTTTT. As protein: CASSGLGGGRNTGELFF.

V usage is TRBV7-9 and J usage is TRBJ2-7, with D perhaps matching TRBD2 (5 bases). Trimming shortened V by 8 bases and J by 2 bases, and 10 bases separated the two germline ends. Germline V gene data show CDR1 as SEHNR and CDR2 as FQNEAQ (reference sequence). The CDR3 is 12 residues long. CDR3 in DNA: TGTGCCAGCGGCGGGCCTCCCTACGAGCAGTACTTC. It encodes CASGGPPYEQYF.

The chain joins TRBV10-3 to TRBJ2-7; 7 positions match TRBD2. The CDR3 sequence is 13 residues long. The junction had 12 bases not matched to a gene; V was cut back by 11 bases and J by 5 bases. Germline CDR1 reads ENHRY; CDR2 reads SYGVKD. This chain's CDR3 is CASGLPKLNEQYF. The CDR3 DNA is TGTGCCTCGGGACTACCGAAATTGAACGAGCAGTACTTC.

The V and J genes are TRBV5-5 and TRBJ1-2, with D uncertain. There are 14 residues in the CDR3. Trimming pared 1 base from V and 0 bases from J, leaving 7 bases between. Germline CDR1 SGHKS, CDR2 YYEKEE (reference sequence). The CDR3 is CASSLRYANYGYTF. For the CDR3, the DNA is TGTGCCAGCAGCTTGCGGTACGCTAACTATGGCTACACCTTC.

The CDR3 sequence: CASSPGTSGVNTGELFF. The CDR3 DNA reads as TGCGCCAGCAGTCCAGGGACTAGCGGGGTGAACACCGGGGAGCTGTTTTTT. The chain uses TRBV5-1 and TRBJ2-2; 13 bases are a match to TRBD2. Trimming took 5 bases from V and 1 from J; bases not matched to a gene: 5. Germline V CDR1 and CDR2: SGHRS, YFSETQ. CDR3 length: 17 residues.